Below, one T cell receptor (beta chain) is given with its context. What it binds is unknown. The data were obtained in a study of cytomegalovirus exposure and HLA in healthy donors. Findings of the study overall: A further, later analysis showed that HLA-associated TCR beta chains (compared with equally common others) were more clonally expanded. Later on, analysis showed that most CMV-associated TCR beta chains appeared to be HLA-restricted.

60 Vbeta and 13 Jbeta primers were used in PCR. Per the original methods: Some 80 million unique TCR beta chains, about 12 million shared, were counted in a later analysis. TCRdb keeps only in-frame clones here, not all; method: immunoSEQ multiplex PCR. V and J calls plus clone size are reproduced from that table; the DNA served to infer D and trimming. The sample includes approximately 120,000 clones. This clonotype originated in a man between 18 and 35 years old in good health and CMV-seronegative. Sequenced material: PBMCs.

DNA for the CDR3: TGTGCCAGCAGCTTAGGACAGGGCGCTGGAAACACCATATATTTT. Its translation is CASSLGQGAGNTIYF. The genes are TRBV7-9 and TRBJ1-3; 7 positions agree with TRBD1. Looked up from germline, CDR1 is SEHNR and CDR2 is FQNEAQ (reference sequence). V shed 1 base and J 2 bases; nucleotides not matched to a gene: 2. The CDR3 covers 15 residues.